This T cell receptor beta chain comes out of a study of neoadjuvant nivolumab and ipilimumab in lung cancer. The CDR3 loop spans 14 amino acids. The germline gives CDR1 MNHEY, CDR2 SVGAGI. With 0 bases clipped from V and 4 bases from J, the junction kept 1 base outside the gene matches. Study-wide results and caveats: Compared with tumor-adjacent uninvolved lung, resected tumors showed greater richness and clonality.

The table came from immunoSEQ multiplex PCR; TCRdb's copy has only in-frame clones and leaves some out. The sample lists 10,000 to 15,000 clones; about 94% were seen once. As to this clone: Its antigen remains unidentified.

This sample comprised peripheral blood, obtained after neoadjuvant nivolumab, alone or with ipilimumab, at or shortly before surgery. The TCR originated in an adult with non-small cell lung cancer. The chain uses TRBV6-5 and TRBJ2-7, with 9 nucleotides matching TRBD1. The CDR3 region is CASSYSGQGYEQYF. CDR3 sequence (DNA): TGTGCCAGCAGTTACTCGGGACAGGGTTACGAGCAGTACTTC.